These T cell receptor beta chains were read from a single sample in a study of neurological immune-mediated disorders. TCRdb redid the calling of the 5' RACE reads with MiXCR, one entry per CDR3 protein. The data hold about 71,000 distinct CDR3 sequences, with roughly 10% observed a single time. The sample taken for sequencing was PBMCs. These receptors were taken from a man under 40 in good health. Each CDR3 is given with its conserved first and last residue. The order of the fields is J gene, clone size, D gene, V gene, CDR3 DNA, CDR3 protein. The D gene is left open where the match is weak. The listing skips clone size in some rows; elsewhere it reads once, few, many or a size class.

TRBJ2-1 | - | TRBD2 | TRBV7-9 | TGTGCCAGCAGCTTTGGCGGGAGTCGGGAGCAGTTCTTC | CASSFGGSREQFF
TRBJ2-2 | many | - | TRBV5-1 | TGCGCCAGCAGCTCGGTACTGCTTAGGATGGGGTCCGGGGAGCTGTTTTTT | CASSSVLLRMGSGELFF
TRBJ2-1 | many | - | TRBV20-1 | TGCAGTGCTACCGATTCAGCGGAACGCTACAATGAGCAGTTCTTC | CSATDSAERYNEQFF
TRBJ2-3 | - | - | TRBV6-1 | TGTGCCAGTTTACTGACAGAGACAGATACGCAGTATTTT | CASLLTETDTQYF
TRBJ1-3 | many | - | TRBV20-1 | TGCAGTGCTAGAGAGCCTCCAGGGGCTAGCTCTGGAAACACCATATATTTT | CSAREPPGASSGNTIYF
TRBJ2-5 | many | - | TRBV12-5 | TGTGCTAGTGGTTCGACAGGAGAGACCCAGTACTTC | CASGSTGETQYF
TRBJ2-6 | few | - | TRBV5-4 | TGTGCCAGCAGCCCCGTTAGCCGAGGGGGGTCTGGGGCCAACGTCCTGACTTTC | CASSPVSRGGSGANVLTF
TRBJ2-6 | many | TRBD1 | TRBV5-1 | TGCGCCAGCAACCTCAGGGGGCTGGAGAGCTCTGGGGCCAACGTCCTGACTTTC | CASNLRGLESSGANVLTF
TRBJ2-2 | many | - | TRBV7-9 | TGTGCCAGCAGCTTAGGAGAGGGTTCCGGGGAGCTGTTTTTT | CASSLGEGSGELFF
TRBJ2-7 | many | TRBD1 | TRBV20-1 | TGCAGTGCAGCCATTGGACAGGGCGTTGTCCACGAGCAGTACTTC | CSAAIGQGVVHEQYF
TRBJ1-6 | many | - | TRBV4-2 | TGTGCCAGCAGTAACAGGGCCCCCTATAATTCACCCCTCCACTTT | CASSNRAPYNSPLHF
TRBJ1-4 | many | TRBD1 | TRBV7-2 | TGTGCCAGCAGCCGGACAGGGGGGAATGAAAAACTGTTTTTT | CASSRTGGNEKLFF
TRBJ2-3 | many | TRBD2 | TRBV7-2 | TGTGCCAGCAGCTTAAGCGGGCTAGCGGGAGGGGGAGATACGCAGTATTTT | CASSLSGLAGGGDTQYF
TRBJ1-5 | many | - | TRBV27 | TGTGCCAGCAGGCCTGGACAGTTTAGCAATCAGCCCCAGCATTTT | CASRPGQFSNQPQHF
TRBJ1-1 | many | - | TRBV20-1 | TGCAGTGCGACGACAGAGAACACTGAAGCTTTCTTT | CSATTENTEAFF
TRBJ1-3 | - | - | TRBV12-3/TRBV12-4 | TGTTCCAGCAGAACAGGGAACTCTGGAAACACCATATATTTT | CSSRTGNSGNTIYF
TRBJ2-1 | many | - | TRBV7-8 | TGTGCCAGCAGCTTGGGTCTCGGTCAGTCCTCCTACAATGAGCAGTTCTTC | CASSLGLGQSSYNEQFF
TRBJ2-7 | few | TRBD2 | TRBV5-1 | TGCGCCAGCAGCGCCAGCGTTCTAGCGGGAGGTCGCCACGAGCAGTACTTC | CASSASVLAGGRHEQYF
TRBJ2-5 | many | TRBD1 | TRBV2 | TGTGCCAGCAGGCCCCGGACAGGAGAACAAGAGACCCAGTACTTC | CASRPRTGEQETQYF
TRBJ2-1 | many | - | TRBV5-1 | TGCGCCAGCAGCCCGGGGACTTGGTCGATCGGGAATGAGCAGTTCTTC | CASSPGTWSIGNEQFF
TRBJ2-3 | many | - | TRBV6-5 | TGTGCCAGCAGAGTAGCGGAGAGCACAGATACGCAGTATTTT | CASRVAESTDTQYF
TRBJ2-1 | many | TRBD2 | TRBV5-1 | TGCGCCAGCCACGCCTTGGCGGTTAGCGGGAGCTCCTACAATGAGCAGTTCTTC | CASHALAVSGSSYNEQFF
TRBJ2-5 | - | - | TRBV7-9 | TGTGCCAGCAGCTTACTCGTAGTTTTGGAAGGTTGGGAGACCCAGTACTTC | CASSLLVVLEGWETQYF
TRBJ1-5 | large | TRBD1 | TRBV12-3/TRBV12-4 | TGTGCCAGCAGACCAGACAGGGGCGGCAATCAGCCCCAGCATTTT | CASRPDRGGNQPQHF
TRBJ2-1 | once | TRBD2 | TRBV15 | TGTGCCACCAGCAAACTAGCGGGAGAGACGGATGAGCAGTTCTTC | CATSKLAGETDEQFF
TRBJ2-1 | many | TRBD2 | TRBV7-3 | TGTGCCAGCAGCTCGGGGGGGACTACTCGGTTCTTC | CASSSGGTTRFF
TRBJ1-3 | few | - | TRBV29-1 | TGCAGCGGTAGGGGAACTGGAAACACCATATATTTT | CSGRGTGNTIYF
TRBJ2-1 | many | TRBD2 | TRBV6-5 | TGTGCCAGCAGGTCCTGGACTAGCGGGGAACATGAGCAGTTCTTC | CASRSWTSGEHEQFF
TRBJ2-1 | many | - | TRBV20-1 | TGCAGTGCACGGAGTTACTCCTACAATGAGCAGTTCTTC | CSARSYSYNEQFF
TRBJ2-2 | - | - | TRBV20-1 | TGCAGTGTTGAAAGGGACGGCGGGGCGACCGGGGAGCTGTTTTTT | CSVERDGGATGELFF
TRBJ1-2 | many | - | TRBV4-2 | TGTGCCAGCAGCCACAAGGGGGGTGGCTATGGCTACACCTTC | CASSHKGGGYGYTF
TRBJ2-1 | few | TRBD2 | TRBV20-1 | TGCAGTGCTAGAGGGTCATTAGCGGGAAACCTCTACAATGAGCAGTTCTTC | CSARGSLAGNLYNEQFF
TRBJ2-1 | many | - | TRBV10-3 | TGTGCCATCAGTGAGTCTTCGGGGAGTCCCTACAATGAGCAGTTCTTC | CAISESSGSPYNEQFF